The rows below give T cell receptor beta chains drawn from one sample of a study of T cell repertoires in cytomegalovirus infection. TCRdb analysed the reads with MiXCR anew, one entry per CDR3 protein. The sample has about 180,000 distinct CDR3 sequences, approximately 15% seen once. The sample taken for sequencing was PBMCs. The receptor source for this set is a human donor in good health (CMV status not recorded). Some clones in this sample may be carry-over from other donors' samples. CDR3s include the opening cysteine and the closing phenylalanine or tryptophan. The D gene is left open where the match is weak. Not every row has a clone size; where given, it reads once, few, many or a size class.

TRBV6-5,TRBJ2-6,many,18,TRBD2,TGTGCCAGCGGGGGGCTAGCGGGAGGGAGCTCTGGGGCCAACGTCCTGACTTTC,CASGGLAGGSSGANVLTF
TRBV7-3,TRBJ2-5,many,17,TRBD2,TGTGCCAGCAGCCCTGGGGCGACTAGCGCATCCCAAGAGACCCAGTACTTC,CASSPGATSASQETQYF
TRBV28,TRBJ2-1,.,14,.,TGTGCCAGCAGTTCCCCGCTCGCGGTCAATGAGCAGTTCTTC,CASSSPLAVNEQFF
TRBV28,TRBJ2-1,.,14,.,TGTGCCAGCAGTTTTTCCCTAGAGGGTAATGAGCAGTTCTTC,CASSFSLEGNEQFF
TRBV10-3,TRBJ2-1,.,13,TRBD1,TGTGCCATCAGTGATTCAGGGGGTGGTGAGCAGTTCTTC,CAISDSGGGEQFF
TRBV29-1,TRBJ1-5,.,15,TRBD1,TGCAGCGTTGTCCCGGGACAGGGGGCCAATCAGCCCCAGCATTTT,CSVVPGQGANQPQHF
TRBV20-1,TRBJ2-7,.,12,TRBD1,TGCAGTGCGCGACAGGGAAATTACGAGCAGTACTTC,CSARQGNYEQYF
TRBV11-2,TRBJ2-4,many,14,.,TGTGCCAGCAGCTTAGGGGGAACCAAAAACATTCAGTACTTC,CASSLGGTKNIQYF
TRBV7-8,TRBJ2-1,many,12,.,TGTGCCAGCAGCTTAACCCCGGAACAGCAGTTCTTC,CASSLTPEQQFF
TRBV4-1,TRBJ1-2,.,14,TRBD1,TGCGCCAGCAGCCAAGAGGACAGGGACTATGGCTACACCTTC,CASSQEDRDYGYTF
TRBV5-1,TRBJ2-2,.,16,.,TGCGCCAGCAGCTTGGGGGGGACAAAGGACACCGGGGAGCTGTTTTTT,CASSLGGTKDTGELFF
TRBV20-1,TRBJ2-3,.,15,TRBD2,TGCAGTGCTAGAGGGTTTGGCGGGAGGACAGATACGCAGTATTTT,CSARGFGGRTDTQYF
TRBV7-9,TRBJ1-1,few,10,.,TGTGCCAGCAGCTTTAGCGAAGCTTTCTTT,CASSFSEAFF
TRBV29-1,TRBJ2-5,few,13,.,TGCAGCGTTAAAGGACGGCTCCAAGAGACCCAGTACTTC,CSVKGRLQETQYF
TRBV7-9,TRBJ2-1,many,11,.,TGTGCCAGCATCCAATACAATGAGCAGTTCTTC,CASIQYNEQFF
TRBV7-9,TRBJ1-2,few,12,.,TGTGCCAGCAGCTCTAACGCGTATGGCTACACCTTC,CASSSNAYGYTF
TRBV7-9,TRBJ2-7,.,15,.,TGTGCCAGCAGCCGATCTCCTCCCAGCTCCTACGAGCAGTACTTC,CASSRSPPSSYEQYF
TRBV7-9,TRBJ2-1,many,14,TRBD2,TGTGCCAGCAGTTCGGATTCCGGACTAGCGGAGCAGTTCTTC,CASSSDSGLAEQFF
TRBV24-1,TRBJ2-2,many,14,.,TGTGCCACCAGTGACCTCTGGGGCACCGGGGAGCTGTTTTTT,CATSDLWGTGELFF
TRBV7-9,TRBJ1-1,many,16,TRBD1,TGTGCCAGCAGCCTTTGGCAGGGGGCGATGAACACTGAAGCTTTCTTT,CASSLWQGAMNTEAFF
TRBV7-2,TRBJ2-1,many,15,.,TGTGCCAGCAGCTTAAGGAGGAGGGCCATCAATGAGCAGTTCTTC,CASSLRRRAINEQFF
TRBV29-1,TRBJ2-5,many,13,.,TGCAGCGTTGTAGCAAGACTAGGGGAGACCCAGTACTTC,CSVVARLGETQYF
TRBV7-9,TRBJ2-7,many,11,.,TGTGCCAGCAGTTTCGTATGGGAGCAGTACTTC,CASSFVWEQYF
TRBV28,TRBJ1-2,many,12,.,TGTGCCAGCAATGTAAGAGGGGATGGCTACACCTTC,CASNVRGDGYTF
TRBV7-3,TRBJ2-1,many,16,TRBD2,TGTGCCAGCAGCTTAATGGCTAGCGGGGGGTACAATGAGCAGTTCTTC,CASSLMASGGYNEQFF
TRBV7-8,TRBJ1-1,few,14,.,TGTGCCAGCAGCTTAGCCCCCCCCAACACTGAAGCTTTCTTT,CASSLAPPNTEAFF
TRBV10-3,TRBJ2-3,few,11,.,TGTGCCATCAGTGAGCCCGGGGAGCAGTATTTT,CAISEPGEQYF
TRBV7-2,TRBJ2-5,many,13,TRBD2,TGTGCCAGCAGGGCTAGCGGGGGCCCCACCCAGTACTTC,CASRASGGPTQYF
TRBV6-6,TRBJ1-5,few,17,.,TGTGCCAGCAGTTACCAGCGGACAGACTTGGATAATCAGCCCCAGCATTTT,CASSYQRTDLDNQPQHF
TRBV30,TRBJ2-2,.,13,.,TGTGCCTGGACCGTCGATGGAGCCGGGGAGCTGTTTTTT,CAWTVDGAGELFF
TRBV5-4,TRBJ2-1,few,17,TRBD2,TGTGCCAGCAGCTTGGCTAAACTAGCGGGGAAGATGGGTGAGCAGTTCTTC,CASSLAKLAGKMGEQFF
TRBV5-1,TRBJ2-2,few,16,TRBD2,TGCGCCAGCAGCGGGACTAGCGGGAGCAACACCGGGGAGCTGTTTTTT,CASSGTSGSNTGELFF
TRBV5-1,TRBJ2-3,few,16,TRBD1,TGCGCCAGCAGCCCAACCGTACAGGGGAGAGCAGATACGCAGTATTTT,CASSPTVQGRADTQYF
TRBV7-9,TRBJ1-6,many,15,.,TGTGCCAGCAGCTCCGGTGGAGGGAGGGATTCACCCCTCCACTTT,CASSSGGGRDSPLHF
TRBV29-1,TRBJ1-1,.,16,.,TGCAGCTTTGAAGGAGTAGTTCTGGGGGCCGGCACTGCAGCTTTCTTT,CSFEGVVLGAGTAAFF
TRBV7-9,TRBJ2-7,many,16,TRBD2,TGTGCCAGCAGCTTAGCGCTTGCGGGAGTGGGCCACGAGCAGTACTTC,CASSLALAGVGHEQYF
TRBV6-6,TRBJ1-1,.,13,.,TGTGCCAGCAGCGCACAACGGAACACTGAAGCTTTCTTT,CASSAQRNTEAFF
TRBV27,TRBJ1-1,.,12,.,TGTGCCAGCAGTGCTTATGGGGGGGAAGCTTTCTTT,CASSAYGGEAFF
TRBV7-9,TRBJ2-1,.,16,.,TGTGCCAGCAGCCTCCCCGGGAGTGTTTTGGGTAATGAGCAGTTCTTC,CASSLPGSVLGNEQFF
TRBV11-2,TRBJ2-5,few,12,.,TGTGCCAGCAGCCTCGGGGGAAGGACCCAGTACTTC,CASSLGGRTQYF
TRBV29-1,TRBJ2-1,few,15,TRBD2,TGCAGCGTTGGATTACTAGCGGGAGGGCCGAATGAGCAGTTCTTC,CSVGLLAGGPNEQFF
TRBV7-9,TRBJ1-1,many,16,.,TGTGCCAGCACCCCGCTTGTGGGACGTCAAAACACTGAAGCTTTCTTT,CASTPLVGRQNTEAFF
TRBV20-1,TRBJ2-7,.,16,TRBD1,TGCAGTGCCCCAAGGACAGGGTTTAGGAGCTCCTACGAGCAGTACTTC,CSAPRTGFRSSYEQYF
TRBV28,TRBJ1-2,few,10,.,TGTGCCAGCGAAGGGAATGGCTACACCTTC,CASEGNGYTF
TRBV7-2,TRBJ2-7,many,13,TRBD1,TGTGCCAGCAGCTTACCAGGGGGCTACGAGCAGTACTTC,CASSLPGGYEQYF
TRBV7-8,TRBJ1-2,many,13,.,TGTGCCAGCAGCCCCGGAACAGGCTATGGCTACACCTTC,CASSPGTGYGYTF
TRBV5-1,TRBJ1-1,once,14,.,TGCGCCAGCAGCTTCTGGGGGGAGAACACTGAAGCTTTCTTT,CASSFWGENTEAFF